These 23 T cell receptor beta chains share one sample of origin, sequenced in a study of cytomegalovirus exposure and HLA in healthy donors. This PCR relied on a set of 60 Vbeta primers and 13 Jbeta primers. The table came from immunoSEQ multiplex PCR; TCRdb's copy has only in-frame clones and leaves some out. The data show 200,000 or so clones, under 90% seen once. The sample comprised PBMCs. The receptors shown here come from a human donor in good health.

The chain uses TRBV10-3 and TRBJ2-7; 9 bases are shared with TRBD1. This CDR3 spans 15 amino acids. V trimming: 6 bases; J trimming: 2 bases; junction bases outside the gene matches: 8. Germline assignment: CDR1 ENHRY and CDR2 SYGVKD. The CDR3 coding sequence is TGTGCCATCAGGCGTTCCGGGACAGGGACCTACGAGCAGTACTTC. It encodes CAIRRSGTGTYEQYF.

DNA of the CDR3: TGTGCCAGCAGCCAGCAAGTGGCCTCAGAGACCCAGTACTTC. Amino acids: CASSQQVASETQYF. This chain connects TRBV14 to TRBJ2-5; D remains unclear. Germline assignment: CDR1 SGHDN and CDR2 FVKESK. This CDR3 is 14 amino acids long. The V and J ends lost 3 bases and 4 bases respectively, with 12 bases between them.

The chain combines TRBV6-1 with TRBJ2-7, with 13 bases lining up with TRBD2. The V and J ends lost 7 bases and 4 bases, in that order; junction bases with no gene match: 7. The CDR3 has 15 amino acids. Germline V CDR1 and CDR2: MNHNS, SASEGT. The CDR3 spells CASNDGLAGDYEQYF. In DNA, the CDR3 is TGTGCCAGCAACGACGGACTAGCGGGAGATTACGAGCAGTACTTC.

This clone has a single count. This sequence joins TRBV29-1 and TRBJ2-2; 10 bases are shared with TRBD1. In germline, CDR1 is SQVTM, CDR2 ANQGSEA. This CDR3 has 14 residues. J was trimmed by 5 bases and V by 6 bases; bases with no gene match: 6. Here the CDR3 DNA reads TGCAGCGTCCGAGGACAGGGGGGGACCGGGGAGCTGTTTTTT. Translating it yields CSVRGQGGTGELFF.

The genes are TRBV5-1 and TRBJ2-1; D is unresolved. The length of the CDR3 is 17 residues. CDR1 and CDR2 (germline): SGHRS, YFSETQ. V was pared by 0 bases and J by 3 bases, with 16 bases between. The CDR3 bases are TGCGCCAGCAGCTTGGAAATGTGGGCCCCCCTCTACAATGAGCAGTTCTTC. Its translation: CASSLEMWAPLYNEQFF.

The V gene is TRBV5-1, the J gene TRBJ2-7, with D tentatively TRBD2 (6 bases). With 0 bases removed from V and 0 bases from J, the gap between germline ends came to 10 bases. This CDR3 has 15 residues. CDR1 and CDR2 from the germline V gene are SGHRS and YFSETQ. CDR3 loop: CASSLAGGLSYEQYF. Written as DNA, the CDR3 is TGCGCCAGCAGCTTGGCCGGGGGACTCTCCTACGAGCAGTACTTC.

This rearrangement joins TRBV29-1 to TRBJ2-3; D uncertain. The V end was cut by 3 bases, the J end by 5 bases, with 12 bases between. Per the germline V gene, CDR1 is SQVTM and CDR2 is ANQGSEA. The CDR3 spans 13 residues. As DNA, the CDR3 is TGCAGCGTTGATCTCGCGTCAATAGATACGCAGTATTTT. Its translation is CSVDLASIDTQYF.

The chain joins TRBV10-3 to TRBJ2-5; TRBD2 is a possible D gene (5 bases). V was clipped by 10 bases and J by 4 bases, with 19 bases between them. Germline CDR1 is ENHRY and CDR2 is SYGVKD. The CDR3 contains 14 residues. CDR3 sequence reads: CATPSAESIETQYF. The DNA of the CDR3 is TGTGCCACCCCGTCAGCGGAGTCAATAGAGACCCAGTACTTC.

The chain is built from TRBV2 and TRBJ1-2; D possibly corresponds to TRBD1 (5 bases). V was trimmed by 7 bases and J by 8 bases, leaving 17 bases between them. Germline CDR1 SNHLY, CDR2 FYNNEI. The CDR3 consists of 13 residues. As DNA, the CDR3 is TGTGCCAGCACTCCAGGGAATGTGGGGGGCTACACCTTC. The encoded protein is CASTPGNVGGYTF.

The V and J genes are TRBV5-5 and TRBJ2-2, with D perhaps TRBD2 (6 bases). Deletions cut 9 bases from V and 1 base from J, with 13 bases between. Germline assignment: CDR1 SGHKS and CDR2 YYEKEE (reference sequence). CDR3 size: 14 residues. The CDR3 DNA sequence: TGTGCCACGAGTCTGGGGGGGAACACCGGGGAGCTGTTTTTT. Protein: CATSLGGNTGELFF. The variable domain in full, with the rest retrieved from reference TRBV5-5 and TRBJ2-2, is DAGVTQSPTHLIKTRGQQVTLRCSPISGHKSVSWYQQVLGQGPQFIFQYYEKEERGRGNFPDRFSARQFPNYSSELNVNALLLGDSALYLCATSLGGNTGELFFGEGSRLTVL.

This clone was detected once. The gene calls are TRBV6-5 and TRBJ2-7; D not resolved. CDR1 is MNHEY, CDR2 SVGAGI, per germline. The CDR3 sequence is 12 residues long. The V end was cut by 0 bases, the J end by 6 bases, with 6 bases between. The CDR3 DNA reads as TGTGCCAGCAGTTACTCAACTACCGAGCAGTACTTC. As protein: CASSYSTTEQYF.

The genes are TRBV5-8 and TRBJ2-1; 9 bases are a match to TRBD2. The CDR3 has 15 amino acids. V lost 0 bases and J lost 5; bases outside the gene matches: 3. Germline lookup yields CDR1 SGHTS and CDR2 YDEGEE. In DNA form, the CDR3 reads TGTGCCAGCAGCTTGGTTAGCGGGAGCCACAATGAGCAGTTCTTC. It codes for CASSLVSGSHNEQFF.

The V gene is TRBV7-8, the J gene TRBJ2-5; the match to TRBD1 covers 10 bases. CDR3 length equals 15 residues. The trim removed 5 bases at V and 5 bases at J, leaving 8 bases unmatched. Germline assignment: CDR1 SGHVS and CDR2 FQNEAQ. The CDR3 spells CASSGGTGAMETQYF. The CDR3 DNA is TGTGCCAGCAGCGGCGGGACAGGGGCTATGGAGACCCAGTACTTC.

The chain couples TRBV7-8 to TRBJ1-1; possibly TRBD1 for D (5 bases). Germline lookup yields CDR1 SGHVS and CDR2 FQNEAQ. V lost 2 bases and J lost 3, with 7 bases in between. This CDR3 spans 13 amino acids. CDR3 DNA: TGTGCCAGCAGCTTACGACAGTACACTGAAGCTTTCTTT. It codes for CASSLRQYTEAFF.

The chain carries TRBV30 and TRBJ2-7; 11 bases are shared with TRBD2. Germline assignment: CDR1 GTSNPN and CDR2 SVGIG (reference sequence). Trimming at V came to 5 bases and at J to 5 bases, leaving 5 bases not matched to a gene. This CDR3 is 13 amino acids long. CDR3 DNA: TGTGCCTGGCAGGTGACTAGCGGGAACGAGCAGTACTTC. It encodes CAWQVTSGNEQYF.

The chain uses TRBV9 and TRBJ2-2; D may be TRBD2 (6 bases). This CDR3 region has 16 residues. V shed 0 bases and J shed 2 bases, with 11 bases lying between them. CDR1 is SGDLS, CDR2 YYNGEE, per germline. CDR3 residues: CASSVGGLQNTGELFF. The CDR3 DNA sequence: TGTGCCAGCAGCGTAGGAGGACTACAAAACACCGGGGAGCTGTTTTTT.

This chain connects TRBV7-9 to TRBJ2-7, with 11 bases aligning to TRBD1. The V gene's germline CDR1 is SEHNR and CDR2 FQNEAQ (reference sequence). The CDR3 has 16 amino acids. V lost 3 bases to trimming and J lost 6 bases; unmatched junction nucleotides: 10. This CDR3 reads CASSFDVGQGAFEQYF. In DNA form, the CDR3 reads TGTGCCAGCAGCTTTGATGTCGGACAGGGGGCGTTCGAGCAGTACTTC.

The sample holds one count of this clone. The chain joins TRBV28 to TRBJ2-3, with D possibly being TRBD2 (5 bases). The CDR3 extends over 15 amino acids. Per the germline V gene, CDR1 is MDHEN and CDR2 is SYDVKM. Trimming took off 3 bases at V and 3 bases at J, with 13 bases between the two ends. CDR3 region: CASSFGRGRTDTQYF. CDR3 bases: TGTGCCAGCAGTTTTGGCCGGGGAAGGACAGATACGCAGTATTTT.

This chain uses TRBV4-1 with TRBJ1-1; D uncertain. The CDR3 contains 13 residues. Germline V gives CDR1 MGHRA, CDR2 YSYEKL. V was cut by 1 base and J by 5 bases, with 8 bases left in between. For the CDR3, the DNA is TGCGCCAGCAGCCAAGTGGGGAGGACTGAAGCTTTCTTT. It encodes CASSQVGRTEAFF.

The V and J genes are TRBV4-2 and TRBJ1-5; TRBD1 aligns across 7 bases. The CDR3 is 15 residues long. The germline V gene encodes CDR1 LGHNA and CDR2 YNFKEQ. Germline trimming cut 4 bases from V and 7 bases from J; bases unmatched to any gene: 10. This CDR3 is CASSLSPTGNQPQHF. The CDR3, as DNA: TGTGCCAGCAGCCTTTCCCCGACAGGGAACCAGCCCCAGCATTTT.

A remark on this clone: The germline gene is not matched at one end of the junction; a read error may be the cause. The sample has other DNA sequences that encode this CDR3 too. The chain is built from TRBV5-6 and TRBJ1-5; D not certain. Germline V CDR1 and CDR2: SGHDT, YYEEEE. The CDR3 covers 14 residues. The CDR3 region is CASSYRSSNQPQHF. The CDR3 DNA follows: TGTGCCAGCAGCTACCGGAGTAGCAACCAGCCCCAGCATTTT.

CDR3 in amino acids: CASSRASGNTGELFF. In DNA form, the CDR3 reads TGTGCCAGCAGCCGGGCTAGCGGAAACACCGGGGAGCTGTTTTTT. V gene TRBV6-5 combines with J gene TRBJ2-2, with 7 bases identical to TRBD2. The germline V gene has CDR1 MNHEY and CDR2 SVGAGI. V lost 6 bases and J lost 2; bases outside the gene matches: 6. The CDR3 totals 15 residues.

The V call is TRBV7-8, the J call TRBJ2-6; D might be TRBD2 (5 bases). Germline CDR1 SGHVS, CDR2 FQNEAQ. Trimming took off 8 bases at V and 0 bases at J, with 14 bases between the two ends. CDR3 length: 16 amino acids. The CDR3, as DNA: TGTGCCAGCCGGCGCGGGCAGACCTCTGGGGCCAACGTCCTGACTTTC. Translation gives CASRRGQTSGANVLTF. The variable domain in full, with the rest retrieved from reference TRBV7-8 and TRBJ2-6, is GAGVSQSPRYKVAKRGQDVALRCDPISGHVSLFWYQQALGQGPEFLTYFQNEAQLDKSGLPSDRFFAERPEGSVSTLKIQRTQQEDSAVYLCASRRGQTSGANVLTFGAGSRLTVL.